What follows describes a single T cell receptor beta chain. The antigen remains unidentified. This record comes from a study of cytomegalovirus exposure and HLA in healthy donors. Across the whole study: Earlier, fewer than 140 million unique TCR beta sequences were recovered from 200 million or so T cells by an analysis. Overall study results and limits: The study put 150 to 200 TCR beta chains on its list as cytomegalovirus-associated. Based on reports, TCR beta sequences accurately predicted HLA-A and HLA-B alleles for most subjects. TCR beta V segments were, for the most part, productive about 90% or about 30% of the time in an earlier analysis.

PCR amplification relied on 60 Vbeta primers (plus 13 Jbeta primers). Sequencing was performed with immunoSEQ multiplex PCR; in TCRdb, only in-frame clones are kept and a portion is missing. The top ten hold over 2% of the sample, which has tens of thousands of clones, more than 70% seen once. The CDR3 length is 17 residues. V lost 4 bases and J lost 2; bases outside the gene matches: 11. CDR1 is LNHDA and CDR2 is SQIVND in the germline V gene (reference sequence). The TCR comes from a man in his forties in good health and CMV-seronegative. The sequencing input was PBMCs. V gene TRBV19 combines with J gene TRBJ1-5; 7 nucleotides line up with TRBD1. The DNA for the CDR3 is TGTGCCAGTAGTAAACCAGACACCGGGACAGGCAATCAGCCCCAGCATTTT. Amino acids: CASSKPDTGTGNQPQHF.